The 21 T cell receptor beta chains below were found in one sample sequenced in a study of T cell responses to AZD1222 COVID-19 vaccine (dated by TCRdb to the early 2020s). Libraries were built with the immunoSEQ multiplex PCR assay. What TCRdb holds here is the immuneACCESS table cut down to in-frame rearrangements. Part of the clones is not present; checked against another copy, under half of the missing clones reflect an unresolved V gene, and the others are unexplained. Within this sample are some 100,000 clones, with about 88% of them counted one time only. 16% of the sample rests with the top ten. In the paper's terms, the time point label means: baseline before first vaccination. The sequencing here drew on peripheral blood, taken on day 0 of AZD1222 vaccination. These receptors were taken from an adult in good health.

CDR3 sequence reads: CASSSLGGGQNTGELFF. The CDR3, as DNA: TGTGCCAGCAGCTCTCTAGGCGGGGGGCAGAACACCGGGGAGCTGTTTTTT. This chain links TRBV7-8 with TRBJ2-2; 8 nucleotides match TRBD2. The CDR3 runs to 17 residues. Looked up from germline, CDR1 is SGHVS and CDR2 is FQNEAQ. The V gene end was trimmed by 4 bases and the J gene end by 1 base; junction bases not matched to a gene: 8.

The chain uses TRBV28 and TRBJ2-6; D possibly matches TRBD1 or TRBD2 (5 bases each). Germline V CDR1 and CDR2: MDHEN, SYDVKM. The CDR3 spans 18 residues. Trimming removed 7 bases from V and 4 bases from J, with 23 bases in between. CDR3 sequence (DNA): TGTGCCAGCACTATTCGGGGCTCGCATGGATTAGGGGCCAACGTCCTGACTTTC. As protein: CASTIRGSHGLGANVLTF.

This chain joins TRBV9 and TRBJ2-2; tentatively, D is TRBD1 (5 bases). In germline, CDR1 is SGDLS, CDR2 YYNGEE. V lost 8 bases, J lost 4 bases, and 15 bases lay in between. The CDR3 loop spans 14 amino acids. The CDR3 sequence is CASRGQEFTGELFF. The CDR3 bases are TGTGCCAGTAGGGGTCAGGAGTTCACCGGGGAGCTGTTTTTT.

The gene calls are TRBV4-2 and TRBJ2-3; the D is unclear. V was cut by 1 base and J by 1 base, with 3 bases left in between. Germline V lookup: CDR1 LGHNA, CDR2 YNFKEQ. There are 13 residues in the CDR3. The CDR3 DNA reads TGTGCCAGCAGCCAAGTAGGCACAGATACGCAGTATTTT. It specifies CASSQVGTDTQYF.

Here the CDR3 reads CASSFENYGYTF. In nucleotides, the CDR3 is TGTGCCAGCAGTTTTGAAAACTATGGCTACACCTTC. The V call is TRBV6-1, the J call TRBJ1-2; D unresolved. Germline lookup yields CDR1 MNHNS and CDR2 SASEGT. V dropped 5 bases and J dropped 2 bases, with 6 bases sitting between them. This CDR3 spans 12 amino acids.

The chain is built from TRBV28 and TRBJ2-6; no clear D. Trimming cost V 5 bases and J 10 bases, with 21 bases left between them. Looked up from germline, CDR1 is MDHEN and CDR2 is SYDVKM. This CDR3 is built from 16 residues. The CDR3 DNA reads as TGTGCCAGCAGTCTCGCAGTGCAGACTGAGGAGAACGTCCTGACTTTC. Its protein product is CASSLAVQTEENVLTF.

This chain uses TRBV4-1 with TRBJ2-1, with D unresolved. Germline-derived CDR1 and CDR2 are MGHRA and YSYEKL. This CDR3 contains 15 residues. Trimming removed 2 bases from V and 4 bases from J, with 12 bases in between. CDR3 protein: CASSQQTVLYNEQFF. The CDR3 DNA reads as TGCGCCAGCAGCCAACAGACCGTGTTGTACAATGAGCAGTTCTTC.

The sample holds one count of this clone. The chain links TRBV7-9 to TRBJ2-5; either TRBD1 or TRBD2 may fit D (6 bases each). The CDR3 is 16 amino acids. Per the germline V gene, CDR1 is SEHNR and CDR2 is FQNEAQ (reference sequence). Trimming shortened V by 1 base and J by 5 bases, and 17 bases separated the two germline ends. Written as DNA, the CDR3 is TGTGCCAGCAGCTTAGACCTAAGGGGGGCAGGGGAGACCCAGTACTTC. This gives the protein CASSLDLRGAGETQYF. The entire variable domain, with the rest obtained from reference TRBV7-9 and TRBJ2-5, is as follows: DTGVSQNPRHKITKRGQNVTFRCDPISEHNRLYWYRQTLGQGPEFLTYFQNEAQLEKSRLLSDRFSAERPKGSFSTLEIQRTEQGDSAMYLCASSLDLRGAGETQYFGPGTRLLVL.

This clone was seen just once. The chain uses TRBV7-9 and TRBJ2-2; no definite D call. V lost 2 bases and J lost 4, with 23 bases in between. This CDR3 comprises 19 residues. Germline V lookup: CDR1 SEHNR, CDR2 FQNEAQ (reference sequence). The CDR3 DNA reads as TGTGCCAGCAGCTTATCCGGGCCCAACCAATTCTGGGGCACCGGGGAGCTGTTTTTT. This gives the protein CASSLSGPNQFWGTGELFF.

The chain recombines TRBV6-5 with TRBJ2-5; 10 nucleotides align to TRBD2. CDR1 and CDR2 (germline): MNHEY, SVGAGI. The CDR3 totals 15 residues. V gave up 0 bases and J gave up 4 bases; unmatched junction bases: 2. The CDR3 here is CASSYSPSGGETQYF. DNA of the CDR3: TGTGCCAGCAGTTACTCGCCTAGCGGGGGAGAGACCCAGTACTTC.

The J gene is TRBJ2-7, the V gene TRBV11-2, with D perhaps matching TRBD1 (6 bases). V shed 0 bases and J shed 3 bases, with 12 bases lying between them. Germline V CDR1 and CDR2: SGHAT, FQNNGV. This CDR3 has 15 amino acids. CDR3: CASSLDPGHLYEQYF. The DNA of the CDR3 is TGTGCCAGCAGCTTAGATCCGGGACATCTCTACGAGCAGTACTTC. The variable domain in full, with the rest retrieved from reference TRBV11-2 and TRBJ2-7, is EAGVAQSPRYKIIEKRQSVAFWCNPISGHATLYWYQQILGQGPKLLIQFQNNGVVDDSQLPKDRFSAERLKGVDSTLKIQPAKLEDSAVYLCASSLDPGHLYEQYFGPGTRLTVT.

This chain's CDR3 is CASSPTRRGEKLFF. CDR3 nucleotide sequence: TGTGCCAGCTCACCCACTCGCAGGGGTGAAAAACTGTTTTTT. The chain links TRBV9 to TRBJ1-4; tentative D call: TRBD1 (6 bases). CDR3 length: 14 amino acids. Trimming took off 7 bases at V and 7 bases at J, with 17 bases between the two ends. The germline V gene encodes CDR1 SGDLS and CDR2 YYNGEE.

The genes are TRBV5-1 and TRBJ1-2; TRBD1 matches 9 bases. Looked up from germline, CDR1 is SGHRS and CDR2 is YFSETQ. With V trimmed by 0 bases and J by 8 bases, 11 bases remained unmatched. The length of the CDR3 is 16 residues. The DNA of the CDR3 is TGCGCCAGCAGCTTGGAGCTCATGGGACAGGGTCTCGGCTACACCTTC. Translating gives CASSLELMGQGLGYTF.

The chain has TRBV6-6 and TRBJ2-7, with D possibly being TRBD1 (5 bases). V was trimmed by 3 bases and J by 3 bases, leaving 15 bases between them. Germline lookup yields CDR1 MNHNY and CDR2 SVGAGI (reference sequence). The CDR3 is 15 amino acids. The CDR3 DNA is TGTGCCAGCAGTTATTTTCTAGTGACAGACTACGAGCAGTACTTC. Its protein is CASSYFLVTDYEQYF.

This clone was seen just once. The CDR3 coding sequence is TGTGCCAGCTCACCGGGACAGGGTACCCACGAGCAGTACTTC. It translates to CASSPGQGTHEQYF. This chain uses TRBV18 with TRBJ2-7; 9 bases align to TRBD1. The CDR3 length is 14 residues. V was pared by 3 bases and J by 5 bases, with 5 bases of the junction left unmatched. Germline V gives CDR1 KGHSH, CDR2 LQKENI.

The V gene is TRBV6-5, the J gene TRBJ2-5; 8 nucleotides agree with TRBD2. Germline V gives CDR1 MNHEY, CDR2 SVGAGI. Trimming cost V 7 bases and J 5 bases; bases outside gene matches: 9. The CDR3 runs 14 residues. CDR3 protein: CASTSGRGGETQYF. DNA for the CDR3: TGTGCCAGCACCAGCGGGAGAGGCGGCGAGACCCAGTACTTC.

The chain links TRBV5-4 to TRBJ1-5, with 8 bases matching TRBD1. This CDR3 region has 15 residues. J gave up 1 base and V 3 bases, and 3 bases lay outside the gene matches. Germline CDR1 and CDR2: SGHNT and YYREEE (reference sequence). CDR3 sequence reads: CASSYGQGSNQPQHF. CDR3 DNA: TGTGCCAGCAGCTACGGACAGGGAAGCAATCAGCCCCAGCATTTT.

V and J are TRBV5-4 and TRBJ2-5; TRBD2 matches 7 bases. Germline loops: CDR1 SGHNT, CDR2 YYREEE (reference sequence). The trim removed 2 bases at V and 0 bases at J, leaving 4 bases unmatched. The CDR3 loop spans 15 amino acids. The CDR3 DNA reads as TGTGCCAGCAGCTTTGGGGGGGGGTACCAAGAGACCCAGTACTTC. It specifies CASSFGGGYQETQYF.

The chain uses TRBV6-2 or TRBV6-3 and TRBJ1-1; TRBD1 aligns across 9 bases. V dropped 2 bases and J dropped 5; count of bases not matched to a gene: 9. The CDR3 is 16 residues long. Germline CDR1 is MNHEY and CDR2 is SVGEGT. CDR3 sequence (DNA): TGTGCCAGCAGTTACGGGCAGGGACAGGGAGATACTGAAGCTTTCTTT. It yields the protein CASSYGQGQGDTEAFF.

In this sample, this clone turned up once. The chain links TRBV7-3 to TRBJ2-1; no reliable D call. CDR1 and CDR2 from the germline V gene are SGHTA and FQGTGA. The CDR3 covers 14 residues. Trimming cost V 5 bases and J 6 bases, with 14 bases left between them. For the CDR3, the DNA is TGTGCCAGCAGCCCTGACTCCCCCCCCAATGAGCAGTTCTTC. Translation: CASSPDSPPNEQFF.

There are a few counts of this clone. This chain uses TRBV19 with TRBJ1-4; D remains unclear. The CDR3 has 15 amino acids. V was clipped by 8 bases and J by 5 bases, with 18 bases between them. The germline gives CDR1 LNHDA, CDR2 SQIVND (reference sequence). DNA of the CDR3: TGTGCCAGTGGGTCGAGCGCAGGTTTGAATGAAAAACTGTTTTTT. The encoded protein is CASGSSAGLNEKLFF.